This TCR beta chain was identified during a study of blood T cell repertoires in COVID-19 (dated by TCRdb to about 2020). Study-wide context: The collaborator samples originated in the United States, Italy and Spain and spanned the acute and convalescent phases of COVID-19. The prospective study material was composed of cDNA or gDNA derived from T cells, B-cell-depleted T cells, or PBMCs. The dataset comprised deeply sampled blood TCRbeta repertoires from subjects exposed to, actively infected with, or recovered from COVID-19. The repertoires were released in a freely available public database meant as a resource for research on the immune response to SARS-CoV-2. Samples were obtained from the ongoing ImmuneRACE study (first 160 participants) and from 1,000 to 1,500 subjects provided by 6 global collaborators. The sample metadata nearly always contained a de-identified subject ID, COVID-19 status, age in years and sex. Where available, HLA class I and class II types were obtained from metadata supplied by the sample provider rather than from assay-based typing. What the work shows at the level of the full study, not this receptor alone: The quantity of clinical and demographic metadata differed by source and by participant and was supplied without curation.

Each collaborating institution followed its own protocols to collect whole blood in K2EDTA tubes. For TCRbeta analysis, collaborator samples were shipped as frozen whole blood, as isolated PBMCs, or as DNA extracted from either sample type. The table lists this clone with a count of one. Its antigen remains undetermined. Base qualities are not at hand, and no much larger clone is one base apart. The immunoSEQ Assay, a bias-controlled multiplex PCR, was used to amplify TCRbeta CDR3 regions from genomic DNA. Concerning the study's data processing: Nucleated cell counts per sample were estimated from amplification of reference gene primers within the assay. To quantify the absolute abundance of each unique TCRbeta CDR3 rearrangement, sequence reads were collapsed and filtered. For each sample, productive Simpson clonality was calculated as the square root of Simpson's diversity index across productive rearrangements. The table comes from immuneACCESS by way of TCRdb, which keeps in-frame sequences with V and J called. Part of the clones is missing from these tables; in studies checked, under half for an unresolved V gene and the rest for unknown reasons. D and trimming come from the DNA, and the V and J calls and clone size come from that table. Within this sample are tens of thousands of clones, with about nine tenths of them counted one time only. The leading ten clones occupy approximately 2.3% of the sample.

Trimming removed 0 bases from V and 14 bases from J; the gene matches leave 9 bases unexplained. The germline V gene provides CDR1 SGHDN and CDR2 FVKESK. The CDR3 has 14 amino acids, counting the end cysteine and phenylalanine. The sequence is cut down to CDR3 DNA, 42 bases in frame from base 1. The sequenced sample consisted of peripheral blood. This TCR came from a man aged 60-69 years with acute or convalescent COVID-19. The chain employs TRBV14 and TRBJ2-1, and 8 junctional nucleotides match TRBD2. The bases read TGTGCCAGCAGCCAAGAAGAGGGCGGGAGGATAAAGTTCTTC. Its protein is CASSQEEGGRIKFF.